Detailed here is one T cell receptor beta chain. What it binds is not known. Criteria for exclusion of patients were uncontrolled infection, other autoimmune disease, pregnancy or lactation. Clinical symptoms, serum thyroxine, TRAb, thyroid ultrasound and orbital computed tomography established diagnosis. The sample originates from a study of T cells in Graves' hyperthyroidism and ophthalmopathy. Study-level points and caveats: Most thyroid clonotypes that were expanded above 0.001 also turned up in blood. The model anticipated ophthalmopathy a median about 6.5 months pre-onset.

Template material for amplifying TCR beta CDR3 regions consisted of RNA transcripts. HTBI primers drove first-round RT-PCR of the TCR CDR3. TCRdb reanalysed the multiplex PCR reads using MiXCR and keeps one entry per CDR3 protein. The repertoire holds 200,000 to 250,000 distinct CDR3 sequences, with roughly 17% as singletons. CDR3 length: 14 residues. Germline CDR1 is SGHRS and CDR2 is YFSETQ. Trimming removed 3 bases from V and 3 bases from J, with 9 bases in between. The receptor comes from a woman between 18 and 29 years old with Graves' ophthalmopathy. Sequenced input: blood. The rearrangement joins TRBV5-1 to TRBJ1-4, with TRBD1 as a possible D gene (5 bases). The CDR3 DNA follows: TGCGCCAGCAGCTCGGGGGTGGCTAATGAAAAACTGTTTTTT. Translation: CASSSGVANEKLFF.